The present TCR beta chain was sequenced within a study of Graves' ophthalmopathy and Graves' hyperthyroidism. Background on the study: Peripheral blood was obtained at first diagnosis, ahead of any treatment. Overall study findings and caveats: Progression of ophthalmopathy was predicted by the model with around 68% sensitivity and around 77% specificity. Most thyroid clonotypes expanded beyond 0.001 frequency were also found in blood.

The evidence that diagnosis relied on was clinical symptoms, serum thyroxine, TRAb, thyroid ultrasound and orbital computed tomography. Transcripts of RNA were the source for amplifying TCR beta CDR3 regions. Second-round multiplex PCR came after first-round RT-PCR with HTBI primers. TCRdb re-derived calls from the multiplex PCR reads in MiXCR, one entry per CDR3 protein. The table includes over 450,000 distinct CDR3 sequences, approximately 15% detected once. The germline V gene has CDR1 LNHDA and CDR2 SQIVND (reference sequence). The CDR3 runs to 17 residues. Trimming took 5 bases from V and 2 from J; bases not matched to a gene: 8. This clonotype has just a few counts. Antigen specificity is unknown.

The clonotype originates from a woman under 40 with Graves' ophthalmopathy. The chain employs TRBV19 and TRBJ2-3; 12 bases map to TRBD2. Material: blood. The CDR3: CASSPRTSGALTDTQYF. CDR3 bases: TGTGCCAGTAGTCCCAGGACTAGCGGGGCCCTCACAGATACGCAGTATTTT.